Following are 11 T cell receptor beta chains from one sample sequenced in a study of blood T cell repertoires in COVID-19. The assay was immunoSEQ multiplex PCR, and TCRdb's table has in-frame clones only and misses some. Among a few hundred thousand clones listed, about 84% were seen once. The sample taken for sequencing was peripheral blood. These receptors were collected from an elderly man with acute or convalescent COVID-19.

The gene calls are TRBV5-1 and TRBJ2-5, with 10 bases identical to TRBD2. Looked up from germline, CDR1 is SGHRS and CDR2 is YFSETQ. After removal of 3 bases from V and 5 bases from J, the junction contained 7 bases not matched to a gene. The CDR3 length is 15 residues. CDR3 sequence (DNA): TGCGCCAGCAGCTCCGGACTAGCGGATGGGGAGACCCAGTACTTC. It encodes CASSSGLADGETQYF.

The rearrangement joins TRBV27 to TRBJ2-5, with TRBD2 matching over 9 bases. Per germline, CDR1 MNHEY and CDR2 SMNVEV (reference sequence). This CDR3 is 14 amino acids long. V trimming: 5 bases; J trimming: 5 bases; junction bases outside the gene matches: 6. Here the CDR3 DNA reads TGTGCCAGCAGTAATAGCGGGAGATTTGAGACCCAGTACTTC. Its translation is CASSNSGRFETQYF.

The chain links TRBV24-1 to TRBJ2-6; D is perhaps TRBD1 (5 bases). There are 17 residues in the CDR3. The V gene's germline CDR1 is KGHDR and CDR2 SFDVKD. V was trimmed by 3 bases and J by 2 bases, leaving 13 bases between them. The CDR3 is CATSDRTPTAGANVLTF. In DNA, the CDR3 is TGTGCCACCAGTGATCGGACACCGACCGCTGGGGCCAACGTCCTGACTTTC.

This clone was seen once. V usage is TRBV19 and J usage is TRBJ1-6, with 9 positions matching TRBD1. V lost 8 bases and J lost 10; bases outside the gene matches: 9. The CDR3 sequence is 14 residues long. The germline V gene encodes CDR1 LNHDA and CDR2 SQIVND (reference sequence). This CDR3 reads CASGLQGAGSPLHF. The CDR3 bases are TGTGCCAGTGGTCTACAGGGGGCTGGGTCACCCCTCCACTTT.

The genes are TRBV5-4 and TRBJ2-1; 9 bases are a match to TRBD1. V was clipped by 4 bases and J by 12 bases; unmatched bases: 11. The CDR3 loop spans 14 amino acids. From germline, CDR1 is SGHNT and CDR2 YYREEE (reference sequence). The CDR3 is CASSLEVGQGGQFF. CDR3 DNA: TGTGCCAGCAGCCTCGAGGTGGGACAGGGAGGGCAGTTCTTC.

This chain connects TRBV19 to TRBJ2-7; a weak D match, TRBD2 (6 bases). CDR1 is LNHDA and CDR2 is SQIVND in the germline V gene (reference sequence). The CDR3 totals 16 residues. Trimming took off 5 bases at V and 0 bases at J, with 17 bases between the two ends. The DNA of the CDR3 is TGTGCCAGTAGTCTCCGCGGGCGGGGCAGCTCCTACGAGCAGTACTTC. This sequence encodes CASSLRGRGSSYEQYF. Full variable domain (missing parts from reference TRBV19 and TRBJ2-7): DGGITQSPKYLFRKEGQNVTLSCEQNLNHDAMYWYRQDPGQGLRLIYYSQIVNDFQKGDIAEGYSVSREKKESFPLTVTSAQKNPTAFYLCASSLRGRGSSYEQYFGPGTRLTVT.

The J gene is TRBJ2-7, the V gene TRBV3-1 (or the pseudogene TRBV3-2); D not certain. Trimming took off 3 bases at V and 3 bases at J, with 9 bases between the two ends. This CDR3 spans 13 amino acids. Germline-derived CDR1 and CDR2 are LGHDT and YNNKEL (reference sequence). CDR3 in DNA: TGTGCCAGCAGCCAGGTACTAAACTACGAGCAGTACTTC. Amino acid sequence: CASSQVLNYEQYF.

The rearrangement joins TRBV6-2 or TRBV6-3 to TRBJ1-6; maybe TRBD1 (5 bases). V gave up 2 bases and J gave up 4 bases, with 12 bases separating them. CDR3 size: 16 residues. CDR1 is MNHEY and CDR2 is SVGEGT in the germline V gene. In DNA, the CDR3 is TGTGCCAGCAGTTACGGGAGGGGTCTGTATAATTCACCCCTCCACTTT. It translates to CASSYGRGLYNSPLHF.

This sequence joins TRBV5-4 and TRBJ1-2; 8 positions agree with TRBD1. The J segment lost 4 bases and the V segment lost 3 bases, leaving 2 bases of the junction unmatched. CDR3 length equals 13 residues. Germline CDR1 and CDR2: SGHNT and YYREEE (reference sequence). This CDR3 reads CASSSTGGYGYTF. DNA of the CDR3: TGTGCCAGCAGCTCCACAGGGGGCTATGGCTACACCTTC.

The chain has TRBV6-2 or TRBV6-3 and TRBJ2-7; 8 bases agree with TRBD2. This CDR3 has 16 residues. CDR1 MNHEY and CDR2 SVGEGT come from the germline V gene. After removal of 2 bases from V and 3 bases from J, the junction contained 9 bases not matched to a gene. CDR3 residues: CASSYGDSGVRYEQYF. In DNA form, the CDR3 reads TGTGCCAGCAGTTACGGCGATAGCGGGGTCCGCTACGAGCAGTACTTC.

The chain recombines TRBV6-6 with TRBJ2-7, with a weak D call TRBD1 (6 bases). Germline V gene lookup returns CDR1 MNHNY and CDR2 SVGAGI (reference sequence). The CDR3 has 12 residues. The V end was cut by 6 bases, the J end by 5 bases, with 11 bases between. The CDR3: CASRTKGDEQYF. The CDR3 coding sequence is TGTGCCAGCAGAACGAAGGGGGACGAGCAGTACTTC.